This TCR beta chain was recovered during a study of blood T cell repertoires in COVID-19. Study background: The samples span acute and convalescent COVID-19 from the United States, Italy and Spain. From T cells, B-cell-depleted T cells, or PBMCs came the material, which was cDNA or gDNA.

The CDR3 is 16 amino acids. After removal of 5 bases from V and 2 bases from J, the junction contained 9 bases not matched to a gene. CDR1 is SNHLY, CDR2 FYNNEI, per germline. This table comes from immunoSEQ multiplex PCR, and its TCRdb copy is limited to in-frame clones, with some not included. The sample holds around 6,300 clones, 80% to 90% seen once. V is TRBV2 and J is TRBJ2-3; TRBD2 agrees at 8 bases. Sequenced: peripheral blood. This sequence was found in a human donor with active COVID-19. The donor label of this sample is uncertain. CDR3 bases: TGTGCCAGCAGTAAGACTAGCGTCGTACTCACAGATACGCAGTATTTT. It is translated as CASSKTSVVLTDTQYF.